The 32 T cell receptor beta chains below come from one sample, sequenced in a study of blood T cell repertoires in COVID-19 (dated by TCRdb to 2019 to 2021). The library was made by the immunoSEQ multiplex PCR assay. TCRdb re-hosts the immuneACCESS table, in-frame sequences only. Its copies lack some clones; in the studies checked, an unresolved V gene accounts for under half of them, and the cause for the rest is not known. The sample contains about 120,000 clones, over 70% of them found a single time. The ten biggest clones cover roughly 2.1% of the sample. The sequencing sample was made of peripheral blood. The receptors derive from a man between 65 and 79 years old with acute or convalescent COVID-19.

This clone turned up a few times. The chain links TRBV7-3 to TRBJ1-2; TRBD1 agrees at 7 bases. The trim removed 5 bases at V and 3 bases at J, leaving 9 bases unmatched. This CDR3 region has 15 residues. CDR1 is SGHTA, CDR2 FQGTGA, per germline. The CDR3 sequence is CASSPGPGQHYGYTF. CDR3 nucleotide sequence: TGTGCCAGCAGCCCAGGCCCGGGACAGCACTATGGCTACACCTTC.

The chain employs TRBV2 and TRBJ1-2, with D possibly matching TRBD1 (6 bases). The CDR3 runs 14 residues. V lost 3 bases, J lost 4 bases, and 12 bases lay in between. Germline CDR1 is SNHLY and CDR2 is FYNNEI. The CDR3 protein is CASSDQQGTYGYTF. CDR3 bases: TGTGCCAGCAGTGACCAACAGGGTACCTATGGCTACACCTTC.

This rearrangement joins TRBV7-8 to TRBJ1-6, with D unclear. The CDR3 has 14 amino acids. Trimming stripped 3 bases from V and 7 bases from J, with 10 bases between. CDR1 SGHVS and CDR2 FQNEAQ come from the germline V gene. CDR3 protein: CASSFGSPNSPLHF. The DNA for the CDR3 is TGTGCCAGCAGCTTCGGGAGCCCGAATTCACCCCTCCACTTT.

The gene calls are TRBV21-1 and TRBJ1-2; TRBD1 is the table's D call, not checked against the DNA. TRBV21-1 is designated a pseudogene. The CDR3 has 15 amino acids. CDR3 sequence: CASSNRGQGSYGYTF. CDR3 nucleotides: TGTGCCAGCAGCAATCGGGGACAGGGATCCTATGGCTACACCTTC.

CDR3 DNA: TGTGCCAGCAGTTCCGACAGGAAGATATTACCCCTCCACTTT. This codes for CASSSDRKILPLHF. The chain has TRBV6-5 and TRBJ1-6, with a possible D match to TRBD1 (6 bases). The germline gives CDR1 MNHEY, CDR2 SVGAGI. Trimming removed 4 bases at V and 12 bases at J, with 16 bases between. The CDR3 runs 14 residues.

J is TRBJ2-2 and V is TRBV4-3; 13 bases map to TRBD2. This CDR3 comprises 18 residues. Germline values: CDR1 LGHNA, CDR2 YSLEER. Trimming cost V 4 bases and J 4 bases; bases outside gene matches: 9. The CDR3 spells CASSRQELAGGRTGELFF. Written as DNA, the CDR3 is TGCGCCAGCAGCCGACAGGAACTAGCGGGGGGGCGCACCGGGGAGCTGTTTTTT.

The chain employs TRBV19 and TRBJ1-5, with 9 bases aligning to TRBD1. The CDR3 is 15 residues long. From germline, CDR1 is LNHDA and CDR2 SQIVND (reference sequence). The V and J ends lost 4 bases and 6 bases, in that order; junction bases with no gene match: 7. The CDR3: CASSTTGTGSQPQHF. The CDR3 DNA reads as TGTGCCAGTAGTACCACAGGGACAGGGTCTCAGCCCCAGCATTTT. The complete variable domain, with remaining parts taken from reference TRBV19 and TRBJ1-5, reads DGGITQSPKYLFRKEGQNVTLSCEQNLNHDAMYWYRQDPGQGLRLIYYSQIVNDFQKGDIAEGYSVSREKKESFPLTVTSAQKNPTAFYLCASSTTGTGSQPQHFGDGTRLSIL.

This chain connects TRBV4-1 to TRBJ2-1, with a tentative D call TRBD1 (5 bases). Germline V gene data show CDR1 as MGHRA and CDR2 as YSYEKL. V shed 0 bases and J shed 10 bases, with 13 bases lying between them. The CDR3 is made up of 14 amino acids. The CDR3 region is CASSQEGAKGEQFF. The DNA for the CDR3 is TGCGCCAGCAGCCAAGAAGGGGCCAAAGGGGAGCAGTTCTTC.

The V gene is TRBV4-1, the J gene TRBJ2-3, with 8 bases matching TRBD1. J was trimmed by 4 bases and V by 4 bases; bases with no gene match: 7. The germline V gene has CDR1 MGHRA and CDR2 YSYEKL. The CDR3 extends over 15 amino acids. The CDR3 here is CASSPTTGGADTQYF. DNA for the CDR3: TGCGCCAGCAGCCCAACAACAGGGGGAGCAGATACGCAGTATTTT.

The chain uses TRBV5-8 and TRBJ1-1; D may be TRBD1 (5 bases). V lost 4 bases and J 6 bases, leaving 10 bases between the germline ends. Germline CDR1 SGHTS, CDR2 YDEGEE. The CDR3 sequence is 12 residues long. The CDR3, as DNA: TGTGCCAGCAGCCGGTCGGGGGCTGAAGCTTTCTTT. Amino acids: CASSRSGAEAFF.

This rearrangement joins TRBV5-6 to TRBJ1-1; 8 positions match TRBD1. Unmatched junction bases numbered 0, after V lost 4 bases and J lost 1 base. Germline CDR1 reads SGHDT; CDR2 reads YYEEEE. CDR3 size: 13 residues. CDR3 in DNA: TGTGCCAGCAGCGACAGGGGGAACACTGAAGCTTTCTTT. Its protein is CASSDRGNTEAFF.

This chain links TRBV4-2 with TRBJ2-7; D is possibly TRBD1 (5 bases). Germline loops: CDR1 LGHNA, CDR2 YNFKEQ. The CDR3 is made up of 17 amino acids. V was trimmed by 1 base and J by 0 bases, leaving 16 bases between them. The CDR3 sequence is CASSQALSRVSSYEQYF. For the CDR3, the DNA is TGTGCCAGCAGCCAAGCCCTCTCCAGGGTATCCTCCTACGAGCAGTACTTC.

The chain carries TRBV5-6 and TRBJ1-2; possibly TRBD1 for D (6 bases). Trimming stripped 1 base from V and 4 bases from J, with 11 bases between. The V gene's germline CDR1 is SGHDT and CDR2 YYEEEE. The CDR3 sequence is 14 residues long. Written as DNA, the CDR3 is TGTGCCAGCAGCTTGTCTGCCAGGGGCTATGGCTACACCTTC. It translates to CASSLSARGYGYTF.

In this sample, this clone turned up once. The chain is built from TRBV7-2 and TRBJ1-6; perhaps TRBD1 as D (5 bases). The germline V gene has CDR1 SGHTA and CDR2 FQGNSA. The CDR3 contains 16 residues. The germline V and J ends were trimmed by 5 bases and 6 bases, with 17 bases remaining between them. The CDR3 protein is CASSTQAPGLNSPLHF. The CDR3 DNA sequence: TGTGCCAGCAGCACCCAAGCCCCAGGGCTTAATTCACCCCTCCACTTT. The variable domain in full, with the rest retrieved from reference TRBV7-2 and TRBJ1-6, is GAGVSQSPSNKVTEKGKDVELRCDPISGHTALYWYRQSLGQGLEFLIYFQGNSAPDKSGLPSDRFSAERTGGSVSTLTIQRTQQEDSAVYLCASSTQAPGLNSPLHFGNGTRLTVT.

CDR3 loop: CASSRPGTNGYTF. DNA for the CDR3: TGTGCCAGCAGCCGCCCCGGGACTAATGGCTACACCTTC. The rearrangement uses TRBV6-2 or TRBV6-3 and TRBJ1-2; D is perhaps TRBD1 (5 bases). V was pared by 6 bases and J by 6 bases, with 14 bases between. Germline V gene sequence: CDR1 MNHEY, CDR2 SVGEGT. CDR3 length: 13 amino acids.

The chain has TRBV5-1 and TRBJ1-1; D may be TRBD1 (6 bases). The V gene's germline CDR1 is SGHRS and CDR2 YFSETQ. V was shortened by 3 bases and J by 3 bases, with 15 bases between the two germline ends. This CDR3 contains 15 residues. This chain's CDR3 is CASSSLQGSDTEAFF. DNA for the CDR3: TGCGCCAGCAGCTCCCTACAGGGATCGGACACTGAAGCTTTCTTT. The variable domain in full, with the rest retrieved from reference TRBV5-1 and TRBJ1-1, is KAGVTQTPRYLIKTRGQQVTLSCSPISGHRSVSWYQQTPGQGLQFLFEYFSETQRNKGNFPGRFSGRQFSNSRSEMNVSTLELGDSALYLCASSSLQGSDTEAFFGQGTRLTVV.

The rearrangement joins TRBV3-1 (or the pseudogene TRBV3-2) to TRBJ1-1; D perhaps matches TRBD1 (6 bases). This CDR3 contains 13 residues. The ends were cut back, 4 bases at V and 8 bases at J, with 14 bases in the middle. Germline values: CDR1 LGHDT, CDR2 YNNKEL (reference sequence). CDR3 sequence: CASSPPGVREAFF. The DNA for the CDR3 is TGTGCCAGCAGCCCCCCAGGGGTGAGGGAAGCTTTCTTT.

The rearrangement links TRBV3-1 (or the pseudogene TRBV3-2) to TRBJ1-6, with 8 bases aligning to TRBD1. Germline values: CDR1 LGHDT, CDR2 YNNKEL (reference sequence). This CDR3 has 17 amino acids. The ends lost 0 bases at V and 2 bases at J; junction bases unmatched: 3. The CDR3, as DNA: TGTGCCAGCAGCCAAGATACAGGGGGAACCTATAATTCACCCCTCCACTTT. Its translation is CASSQDTGGTYNSPLHF.

This clone was observed a handful of times. For the CDR3, the DNA is TGTGCCAGCAGTTACTCGGGGGACTACCCCCGTCGGAGTGAGCAGTTCTTC. This gives the protein CASSYSGDYPRRSEQFF. The J gene is TRBJ2-1, the V gene TRBV6-2 or TRBV6-3; TRBD2 matches at 7 bases. Germline V gives CDR1 MNHEY, CDR2 SVGEGT. CDR3 length: 17 residues. The trim removed 0 bases at V and 9 bases at J, leaving 14 bases unmatched.

The chain is built from TRBV7-2 and TRBJ1-5, with D possibly TRBD1 on 6 matching bases. Germline CDR1 reads SGHTA; CDR2 reads FQGNSA. Deletions cut 5 bases from V and 4 bases from J, with 9 bases between. This CDR3 is 13 amino acids long. CDR3 residues: CASSAQGNQPQHF. The CDR3 region has the DNA TGTGCCAGCAGCGCACAGGGAAATCAGCCCCAGCATTTT.

This clone appeared once. The chain has TRBV28 and TRBJ1-2; perhaps TRBD1 as D (5 bases). With 6 bases removed from V and 1 base from J, the gap between germline ends came to 15 bases. Germline V CDR1 and CDR2: MDHEN, SYDVKM. There are 15 residues in the CDR3. This chain's CDR3 is CASSETATFNYGYTF. The CDR3 region has the DNA TGTGCCAGCAGCGAGACAGCCACCTTTAACTATGGCTACACCTTC.

This rearrangement joins TRBV11-2 to TRBJ2-5; 14 nucleotides agree with TRBD2. The CDR3 extends over 18 amino acids. Germline V gives CDR1 SGHAT, CDR2 FQNNGV. This CDR3 is CASGGLAGGRVTRGTQYF. In DNA, the CDR3 is TGTGCTTCCGGCGGACTAGCGGGGGGCCGGGTTACCAGGGGGACCCAGTACTTC.

V is TRBV5-1 and J is TRBJ1-1; D gene ambiguous. CDR1 and CDR2 from the germline V gene are SGHRS and YFSETQ. Trimming took 4 bases from V and 5 from J, leaving 15 bases between them. The CDR3 runs to 14 residues. The CDR3 coding sequence is TGCGCCAGCAGCCTGACGGGGAGTGGGACTGAAGCTTTCTTT. Translated, it gives CASSLTGSGTEAFF.

The chain has TRBV11-2 and TRBJ1-1; D may be TRBD1 (6 bases). Trimming took 5 bases from V and 9 from J, leaving 31 bases between them. Per the germline V gene, CDR1 is SGHAT and CDR2 is FQNNGV. CDR3 length equals 18 residues. CDR3 coding DNA: TGTGCCAGCAGCCAGGTGAGAGTTAATGGGATCTCGGACAGACAAGCTTTCTTT. It specifies CASSQVRVNGISDRQAFF.

This clone appeared once. J is TRBJ1-4 and V is TRBV19; 10 bases fit TRBD1. Germline CDR1 and CDR2: LNHDA and SQIVND (reference sequence). Trimming cost V 6 bases and J 8 bases; bases outside gene matches: 12. This CDR3 comprises 16 residues. The CDR3 sequence: CASRGQGVGWREKLFF. CDR3 nucleotide sequence: TGTGCCAGTAGAGGACAGGGGGTAGGGTGGCGGGAAAAACTGTTTTTT.

This clone has just one count. The CDR3 nucleotides are TGTGCCTGGAGTGTACGGACTAGCGGGGTCGGGCAAGAGACCCAGTACTTC. It encodes CAWSVRTSGVGQETQYF. This chain joins TRBV30 and TRBJ2-5, with TRBD2 matching 12 bases. The germline CDR1 and CDR2 sequences are GTSNPN and SVGIG (reference sequence). The CDR3 has 17 amino acids. V dropped 0 bases and J dropped 2; count of bases not matched to a gene: 7.

This chain joins TRBV9 and TRBJ2-3; D is perhaps TRBD1 (5 bases). The germline V gene encodes CDR1 SGDLS and CDR2 YYNGEE. This CDR3 has 14 amino acids. V lost 1 base, J lost 2 bases, and 8 bases lay in between. This chain's CDR3 is CASSVTGNTDTQYF. The CDR3 nucleotides read TGTGCCAGCAGCGTAACAGGAAACACAGATACGCAGTATTTT.

Only a few counts were recorded for this clone. The gene calls are TRBV11-3 and TRBJ2-3; perhaps TRBD2 as D (6 bases). Deletions cut 4 bases from V and 1 base from J, with 18 bases between. Germline V gives CDR1 SGHNT, CDR2 YENEEA. The CDR3 spans 17 residues. CDR3 coding DNA: TGTGCCAGCAGCTCCAGAAAGTCTAGCGACCGCACAGATACGCAGTATTTT. This translates into CASSSRKSSDRTDTQYF.

The V call is TRBV6-2 or TRBV6-3, the J call TRBJ1-5; 8 nucleotides align to TRBD1. Germline CDR1 and CDR2: MNHEY and SVGEGT. This CDR3 spans 16 amino acids. V was clipped by 4 bases and J by 6 bases; unmatched bases: 11. The CDR3, as DNA: TGTGCCAGCAGTTGCCCTTCAGGGGGCGCGTGTCAGCCCCAGCATTTT. This gives the protein CASSCPSGGACQPQHF.

This clone was seen only a few times. This chain connects TRBV7-2 to TRBJ2-1; 10 bases agree with TRBD1. The CDR3 length is 14 residues. The V gene end was trimmed by 5 bases and the J gene end by 7 bases; junction bases not matched to a gene: 5. The germline V gene has CDR1 SGHTA and CDR2 FQGNSA. CDR3 sequence (DNA): TGTGCCAGCAGCCGGGACAGGGGCGGGAATGAGCAGTTCTTC. This translates into CASSRDRGGNEQFF.

The V call is TRBV4-1, the J call TRBJ1-6; no clear D. V lost 4 bases to trimming and J lost 9 bases, with 7 bases between them. Looked up from germline, CDR1 is MGHRA and CDR2 is YSYEKL. The CDR3 is made up of 12 amino acids. CDR3 loop: CASSPRGSPLHF. The CDR3 region has the DNA TGCGCCAGCAGCCCTCGGGGTTCACCCCTCCACTTT.

This chain joins TRBV5-1 and TRBJ2-3; the D gene is possibly TRBD1 (6 bases). The CDR3 spans 15 residues. Trimming stripped 4 bases from V and 1 base from J, with 13 bases between. Germline-derived CDR1 and CDR2 are SGHRS and YFSETQ. CDR3 DNA: TGCGCCAGCAGCCCGGGACAAGGGGGCACAGATACGCAGTATTTT. As protein: CASSPGQGGTDTQYF.